The source of this T cell receptor beta chain is a study of identical twins. Study-level points and caveats: Without tracking the same donors, conclusions rested on cross-sectional statistical analysis. Memory repertoires lacked the insertion deficit that abundant cord blood beta clonotypes showed.

Notes on this clonotype: Its antigen is currently unknown.

MiXCR, run by TCRdb on the 5' RACE reads, gives a single entry per CDR3 protein. Of hundreds of thousands of distinct CDR3 sequences in the sample, around an eighth were seen once. This CDR3 is 17 amino acids long. The V and J ends lost 0 bases and 5 bases, in that order; junction bases with no gene match: 9. CDR1 SGHTA and CDR2 FQGTGA come from the germline V gene. Healthy Caucasians alone served as donors. This sample was shared with a second study, whose subject was yellow fever vaccine responses in identical twins.

This receptor was taken from a woman between 18 and 29 years old in good health. This chain joins TRBV7-3 and TRBJ2-2; 7 bases are a match to TRBD2. The sequenced sample was PBMCs. CDR3 DNA: TGTGCCAGCAGCTTAACTTCGGCGGGAGTATATACCGGGGAGCTGTTTTTT. It is translated as CASSLTSAGVYTGELFF.